This T cell receptor (beta chain) was documented in a study of identical twins. The CDR3 is made up of 14 amino acids. V lost 8 bases, J lost 0 bases, and 13 bases lay in between. Germline V gives CDR1 MDHEN, CDR2 SYDVKM. TCRdb independently ran MiXCR on the 5' RACE reads; one entry per CDR3 protein. Counted here are more than 1.5 million distinct CDR3 sequences, around a third occurring once; the ten biggest clones make up around 0.25%. This clonotype was counted many times. This chain links TRBV28 with TRBJ1-2; no reliable D call. Input material: cord blood. This clonotype was obtained from a newborn girl in good health. CDR3 coding DNA: TGTGCCAGCCGGCTAGGGAACACTAACTATGGCTACACCTTC. It yields the protein CASRLGNTNYGYTF.